This is a list of T cell receptor beta chains from one sample in a study of blood T cell repertoires in COVID-19. The assay was immunoSEQ multiplex PCR, and TCRdb's table has in-frame clones only and misses some. The sample records around 140,000 clones, around 90% being singletons. Sequences were obtained from peripheral blood. These receptors came from a human donor in a cohort sampled during active COVID-19. The CDR3 runs from the conserved cysteine through the conserved F or W. Each record gives: CDR3 DNA, CDR3 protein, clone size, V gene, J gene, D gene. D genes are given only for firm matches. Clone size is not always given. Where it is, it says once, few, many or a class for expanded clones.

TGTGCCAGTAGTTTCGGACAGGCAGGCTACACCTTC	CASSFGQAGYTF	.	TRBV19	TRBJ1-2	TRBD1
TGCGCCAGCAGCAGTGACAGGCCATATGGCTACACCTTC	CASSSDRPYGYTF	.	TRBV5-1	TRBJ1-2	.
TGTGCCAGCAGCTTCCACTACCGACGGGGGGATAATTCACCCCTCCACTTT	CASSFHYRRGDNSPLHF	once	TRBV5-6	TRBJ1-6	.
TGTGCCAGCAGTTCTAGCATCAGTGAGCAGTTCTTC	CASSSSISEQFF	few	TRBV7-9	TRBJ2-1	.
TGTGCCAGCAGTGAAGCGAGACAGGACTATGGCTACACCTTC	CASSEARQDYGYTF	.	TRBV6-1	TRBJ1-2	.
TGTGCCAGCTCACCGGGACTTAGGGAAGGGGATACGCAGTATTTT	CASSPGLREGDTQYF	.	TRBV18	TRBJ2-3	.
TGTGCCAGCAGCGATGTGGGGACAGGGGATTCACCCCTCCACTTT	CASSDVGTGDSPLHF	.	TRBV5-4	TRBJ1-6	TRBD1
TGTGCCAGCAGCTTAACTCGGAGCTCCTACAATGAGCAGTTCTTC	CASSLTRSSYNEQFF	.	TRBV7-3	TRBJ2-1	.
TGTGCCAGCAGCTTTGGGGGCGAATCCTATGGCTACACCTTC	CASSFGGESYGYTF	.	TRBV5-5	TRBJ1-2	.
TGTGCCAGCAGTTTTATCCGGGAAGAGACCCAGTACTTC	CASSFIREETQYF	.	TRBV27	TRBJ2-5	.
TGTGCCAGCAGCCCATCGGGACAGGGAACAGATACGCAGTATTTT	CASSPSGQGTDTQYF	.	TRBV3-1/TRBV3-2	TRBJ2-3	TRBD1
TGTGCCAGCAGCCCAGGGGCTGGTACGGGGGGGGAGACCCAGTACTTC	CASSPGAGTGGETQYF	.	TRBV9	TRBJ2-5	TRBD2
TGTGCCAGCACCTACGACAGGTCGTACAATGAGCAGTTCTTC	CASTYDRSYNEQFF	.	TRBV11-1	TRBJ2-1	.
TGTGCCAGCAGTTTCGCCGGGGGGGCGGTCCCTGAGCAGTTCTTC	CASSFAGGAVPEQFF	.	TRBV6-2/TRBV6-3	TRBJ2-1	TRBD2
TGCGCCAGCAGCCCGGGACAGCTCTACGAGCAGTACTTC	CASSPGQLYEQYF	.	TRBV5-1	TRBJ2-7	TRBD1
TGCGCCAGCAGCCAAGATCCTACGTACCAAGAGACCCAGTACTTC	CASSQDPTYQETQYF	.	TRBV4-1	TRBJ2-5	.
TGTGCCAGCAGCCCCTCTCCCCGGGACAGGGCTAACTATGGCTACACCTTC	CASSPSPRDRANYGYTF	.	TRBV7-3	TRBJ1-2	TRBD1